Presented here are 6 T cell receptor beta chains from one specimen sequenced in a study of radiotherapy plus CTLA-4 blockade in lung cancer. TCRdb keeps only in-frame clones here, not all; method: immunoSEQ multiplex PCR. The table records about 87,000 clones, more than 85% of them present only once. Sequenced here: peripheral blood, sampled from a patient treated with radiotherapy plus ipilimumab. All receptors derive from a human donor with non-small cell lung cancer that progressed on radiotherapy plus ipilimumab.

This clone has just a few counts. The chain's CDR3 is CASSTNGLAGETQYF. CDR3 bases: TGTGCCAGTAGTACGAACGGACTAGCGGGGGAGACCCAGTACTTC. The genes are TRBV19 and TRBJ2-5; TRBD2 agrees at 12 bases. V lost 4 bases to trimming and J lost 5 bases; unmatched junction nucleotides: 5. Germline assignment: CDR1 LNHDA and CDR2 SQIVND (reference sequence). The CDR3 is 15 amino acids.

This clone has just one count. This chain joins TRBV5-1 and TRBJ2-1; D may be TRBD1 or TRBD2 (5 bases each). The V gene's germline CDR1 is SGHRS and CDR2 YFSETQ. The CDR3 is made up of 14 amino acids. V lost 6 bases to trimming and J lost 0 bases, with 10 bases between them. This chain's CDR3 is CASKPGSSYNEQFF. CDR3 nucleotide sequence: TGCGCCAGCAAACCAGGGAGCTCCTACAATGAGCAGTTCTTC.

The chain is built from TRBV9 and TRBJ1-4, with a weak D call TRBD1 (5 bases). The CDR3 runs to 15 residues. Trimming left V 4 bases short and J 5 bases short, with 15 bases between. Germline values: CDR1 SGDLS, CDR2 YYNGEE. CDR3 DNA sequence: TGTGCCAGCAGCACCTTCCCTGGGGGGAATGAAAAACTGTTTTTT. Translating gives CASSTFPGGNEKLFF.

This chain links TRBV28 with TRBJ1-1, with unresolved D. The length of the CDR3 is 14 residues. Trimming left V 4 bases short and J 1 base short, with 10 bases between. Germline V lookup: CDR1 MDHEN, CDR2 SYDVKM. CDR3 protein: CASSSPAENTEAFF. DNA of the CDR3: TGTGCCAGCAGTTCCCCGGCGGAGAACACTGAAGCTTTCTTT.

There are a few counts of this clone. The rearrangement joins TRBV14 to TRBJ2-1, with TRBD2 as a possible D gene (5 bases). The CDR3 totals 12 residues. Germline loops: CDR1 SGHDN, CDR2 FVKESK. V lost 3 bases, J lost 9 bases, and 9 bases lay in between. CDR3 loop: CASSHGVGEQFF. CDR3 coding DNA: TGTGCCAGCAGCCACGGGGTCGGTGAGCAGTTCTTC.

In this sample, this clone turned up a few times. The chain combines TRBV19 with TRBJ2-1; D is uncertain. Per germline, CDR1 LNHDA and CDR2 SQIVND (reference sequence). V was clipped by 3 bases and J by 9 bases, with 6 bases between them. CDR3 length: 11 amino acids. This CDR3 is CASSIYGEQFF. In DNA, the CDR3 is TGTGCCAGTAGTATCTATGGTGAGCAGTTCTTC.